The 27 T cell receptor beta chains below come from one sample, sequenced in a study of cytomegalovirus exposure and HLA in healthy donors. Amplification used 60 Vbeta primers and 13 Jbeta primers. The protocol was immunoSEQ multiplex PCR, while the TCRdb copy is restricted to in-frame clones and leaves out a portion. This table has more than 80,000 clones, roughly three fifths appearing once. The material sequenced was PBMCs. All receptors derive from a man aged 55 to 70 in good health and CMV-seronegative.

The chain joins TRBV2 to TRBJ2-7; weak D call: TRBD1 (6 bases). The V end lost 6 bases, the J end lost 1 base, and 13 bases lay between the germline ends. The CDR3 extends over 14 amino acids. Germline CDR1 reads SNHLY; CDR2 reads FYNNEI. The chain's CDR3 is CASRTGTKSYEQYF. CDR3 nucleotides: TGTGCCAGCAGAACCGGGACAAAATCCTACGAGCAGTACTTC.

The chain carries TRBV5-1 and TRBJ2-7; 10 positions match TRBD1. The length of the CDR3 is 16 residues. V gave up 5 bases and J gave up 4 bases; unmatched junction bases: 12. Germline V gene lookup returns CDR1 SGHRS and CDR2 YFSETQ. CDR3 bases: TGCGCCAGCAGTCGAGGAACCGGGACAGGGGAATACGAGCAGTACTTC. Its protein product is CASSRGTGTGEYEQYF.

This chain links TRBV6-5 with TRBJ1-2; 7 bases align to TRBD1. Germline V CDR1 and CDR2: MNHEY, SVGAGI. Trimming at V came to 2 bases and at J to 7 bases, leaving 4 bases not matched to a gene. The CDR3 spans 13 residues. The CDR3 spells CASSYGQDLGYTF. CDR3 DNA sequence: TGTGCCAGCAGTTACGGACAGGATCTTGGCTACACCTTC.

The rearrangement uses TRBV5-4 and TRBJ1-2, with D perhaps TRBD1 (6 bases). V gave up 4 bases and J gave up 8 bases, with 21 bases separating them. Germline CDR1 and CDR2: SGHNT and YYREEE (reference sequence). This CDR3 has 15 amino acids. In DNA, the CDR3 is TGTGCCAGCAGCGTGGGGTTCGTGGGGGGGCTCGGCTACACCTTC. This encodes CASSVGFVGGLGYTF.

This clone was found a few times. This rearrangement joins TRBV6-1 to TRBJ1-1, with 7 bases matching TRBD1. The CDR3 is made up of 15 amino acids. Trimming removed 7 bases from V and 1 base from J; junction bases left unmatched: 9. Germline V CDR1 and CDR2: MNHNS, SASEGT. For the CDR3, the DNA is TGTGCCAGCAAAAGGGGGCTCAGGGGGAACACTGAAGCTTTCTTT. Translating it yields CASKRGLRGNTEAFF.

This clone was picked up a small number of times. This chain joins TRBV6-4 and TRBJ2-2, with TRBD2 as a possible D gene (6 bases). The CDR3 spans 14 residues. V lost 4 bases and J lost 7, with 13 bases in between. Germline lookup yields CDR1 MRHNA and CDR2 SNTAGT. DNA of the CDR3: TGTGCCAGCAGTGTCGGGAGCGAAAGCGGGGAGCTGTTTTTT. Translation: CASSVGSESGELFF.

The sample holds a few counts of this clone. V and J are TRBV7-3 and TRBJ2-2; 7 nucleotides line up with TRBD2. V lost 6 bases and J lost 2; bases outside the gene matches: 3. Germline CDR1 reads SGHTA; CDR2 reads FQGTGA. CDR3 size: 14 residues. The DNA of the CDR3 is TGTGCCAGCAGTCCAGCGGGAAACACCGGGGAGCTGTTTTTT. Encoded protein: CASSPAGNTGELFF.

The chain employs TRBV5-1 and TRBJ2-7; TRBD2 aligns across 7 bases. V was pared by 1 base and J by 3 bases, with 4 bases of the junction left unmatched. Germline loops: CDR1 SGHRS, CDR2 YFSETQ. This CDR3 spans 14 amino acids. The CDR3 sequence: CASSLSGGSYEQYF. The CDR3 coding sequence is TGCGCCAGCAGCTTGTCTGGCGGGAGCTACGAGCAGTACTTC.

The chain recombines TRBV5-1 with TRBJ2-2; maybe TRBD2 (6 bases). The CDR3 is made up of 15 amino acids. Per germline, CDR1 SGHRS and CDR2 YFSETQ. Trimming pared 0 bases from V and 6 bases from J, leaving 12 bases between. CDR3 sequence: CASSLEISGAGELFF. CDR3 nucleotide sequence: TGCGCCAGCAGCTTGGAAATATCGGGGGCCGGGGAGCTGTTTTTT.

The chain recombines TRBV7-3 with TRBJ2-1; D might be TRBD1 (5 bases). Per the germline V gene, CDR1 is SGHTA and CDR2 is FQGTGA. This CDR3 is built from 14 residues. V lost 6 bases and J 0 bases, leaving 9 bases between the germline ends. The CDR3 sequence: CASSRRGSYNEQFF. CDR3 bases: TGTGCCAGCAGTCGAAGGGGCTCCTACAATGAGCAGTTCTTC.

V is TRBV2 and J is TRBJ2-5; D is uncertain. The germline V gene has CDR1 SNHLY and CDR2 FYNNEI. The CDR3 loop spans 12 amino acids. The V end was cut by 4 bases, the J end by 5 bases, with 8 bases between. CDR3 region: CASSVLRETQYF. Written as DNA, the CDR3 is TGTGCCAGCAGTGTTTTACGGGAGACCCAGTACTTC.

The chain is built from TRBV11-3 and TRBJ2-1, with 7 positions matching TRBD2. V lost 5 bases, J lost 9 bases, and 19 bases stayed unmatched. There are 17 residues in the CDR3. Germline V gene data show CDR1 as SGHNT and CDR2 as YENEEA. Here the CDR3 DNA reads TGTGCCAGCAGCGGAAAGGGGCGGGGGACTCGAGAGACTGAGCAGTTCTTC. This translates into CASSGKGRGTRETEQFF.

This chain links TRBV7-9 with TRBJ1-2; 8 nucleotides match TRBD1. V was pared by 5 bases and J by 8 bases, with 7 bases of the junction left unmatched. Germline values: CDR1 SEHNR, CDR2 FQNEAQ (reference sequence). This CDR3 is built from 13 residues. CDR3 bases: TGTGCCAGCAGCCCTCCCTCAGGGGGCGGCTACACCTTC. Translating it yields CASSPPSGGGYTF.

A single count supports this clone. The V and J genes are TRBV11-3 and TRBJ2-7; 9 nucleotides line up with TRBD2. V shed 5 bases, J shed 6 bases, and the junction held 5 bases outside the gene matches. This CDR3 has 13 residues. The germline CDR1 and CDR2 sequences are SGHNT and YENEEA. In DNA, the CDR3 is TGTGCCAGCAGCACGGGACTAGCTTCCGAGCAGTACTTC. It yields the protein CASSTGLASEQYF.

This chain uses TRBV7-9 with TRBJ2-7; D is perhaps TRBD1 (6 bases). CDR3 length: 15 residues. CDR1 is SEHNR, CDR2 FQNEAQ, per germline (reference sequence). V was trimmed by 1 base and J by 6 bases, leaving 16 bases between them. CDR3 nucleotide sequence: TGTGCCAGCAGCTTAGGGAGGACAGAAGGGGTCGAGCAGTACTTC. Translation: CASSLGRTEGVEQYF.

This rearrangement joins TRBV14 to TRBJ2-1; 9 bases map to TRBD1. Germline CDR1 is SGHDN and CDR2 is FVKESK. The CDR3 length is 17 residues. The J segment lost 7 bases and the V segment lost 4 bases, leaving 14 bases of the junction unmatched. The CDR3 here is CASSRSVGGQGINEQFF. CDR3 bases: TGTGCCAGCAGCCGATCCGTTGGGGGACAGGGTATTAATGAGCAGTTCTTC.

The chain uses TRBV6-5 and TRBJ1-2; D is ambiguous. The CDR3 totals 12 residues. The V gene lost 7 bases and the J gene lost 6 bases, with 12 bases spanning the gap. Germline V gene lookup returns CDR1 MNHEY and CDR2 SVGAGI. The CDR3, as DNA: TGTGCCAGCACCCACGGAGGGAATGGCTACACCTTC. It yields the protein CASTHGGNGYTF.

This chain joins TRBV6-6 and TRBJ2-2; TRBD1 might be the D (5 bases). V gave up 4 bases and J gave up 2 bases, with 11 bases separating them. CDR3 size: 15 residues. The V gene's germline CDR1 is MNHNY and CDR2 SVGAGI (reference sequence). The CDR3 DNA is TGTGCCAGCAGTTTAGGGGTCACCAACACCGGGGAGCTGTTTTTT. Protein: CASSLGVTNTGELFF.

This clone was observed a single time. V usage is TRBV27 and J usage is TRBJ1-3; D ambiguous. Germline assignment: CDR1 MNHEY and CDR2 SMNVEV (reference sequence). The CDR3 has 15 amino acids. V was trimmed by 7 bases and J by 2 bases, leaving 15 bases between them. CDR3 region: CASNSLVSPGNTIYF. DNA of the CDR3: TGTGCCAGCAACTCCCTAGTATCCCCTGGAAACACCATATATTTT.

This clone was counted a few times. The CDR3 loop reads CASSIGGVGAGQPQHF. DNA for the CDR3: TGTGCCAGTAGTATAGGGGGTGTGGGGGCGGGTCAGCCCCAGCATTTT. The J gene is TRBJ1-5, the V gene TRBV19, with D perhaps matching TRBD1 (6 bases). There are 16 residues in the CDR3. Between the trimmed V and J ends, which lost 1 base and 6 bases, there was a span of 16 bases. Germline CDR1 LNHDA, CDR2 SQIVND (reference sequence).

This chain uses TRBV28 with TRBJ1-6, with D possibly TRBD1 on 5 matching bases. Between the trimmed V and J ends, which lost 4 bases and 7 bases, there was a span of 17 bases. Per the germline V gene, CDR1 is MDHEN and CDR2 is SYDVKM. The CDR3 is 16 residues long. The CDR3 sequence: CASSWRGSGSNSPLHF. Here the CDR3 DNA reads TGTGCCAGCAGTTGGAGGGGATCTGGATCCAATTCACCCCTCCACTTT.

This rearrangement joins TRBV5-1 to TRBJ1-2; D possibly corresponds to TRBD1 (6 bases). Trimming took 0 bases from V and 8 from J, leaving 17 bases between them. The CDR3 covers 15 residues. Germline V gives CDR1 SGHRS, CDR2 YFSETQ. DNA of the CDR3: TGCGCCAGCAGCTTGGCCCAGGGAGGGGGTAGCGGCTACACCTTC. Its protein product is CASSLAQGGGSGYTF.

Only one count was recorded for this clone. V and J are TRBV27 and TRBJ2-1, with 11 bases fitting TRBD1. The V gene end was trimmed by 6 bases and the J gene end by 4 bases; junction bases not matched to a gene: 5. The germline CDR1 and CDR2 sequences are MNHEY and SMNVEV (reference sequence). The CDR3 length is 15 residues. CDR3 nucleotide sequence: TGTGCCAGCAGCTCCGGGACAGGGGGTTACAATGAGCAGTTCTTC. It is translated as CASSSGTGGYNEQFF.

This clone was recorded a few times. The rearrangement uses TRBV19 and TRBJ2-1, with 7 bases identical to TRBD2. CDR1 is LNHDA and CDR2 is SQIVND in the germline V gene (reference sequence). The CDR3 sequence is 18 residues long. Trimming took 3 bases from V and 5 from J; bases not matched to a gene: 16. The DNA for the CDR3 is TGTGCCAGTAGTATGGGTCGGGCTGGCGGGAGATTGAACAATGAGCAGTTCTTC. Translation: CASSMGRAGGRLNNEQFF.

The V and J genes are TRBV11-3 and TRBJ2-7; weak D call: TRBD1 (6 bases). Looked up from germline, CDR1 is SGHNT and CDR2 is YENEEA. This CDR3 has 15 amino acids. V dropped 6 bases and J dropped 0 bases, with 15 bases sitting between them. In DNA form, the CDR3 reads TGTGCCAGCAGACGCATCAGGGGCTCCTCCTACGAGCAGTACTTC. Translated, it gives CASRRIRGSSYEQYF.

The chain recombines TRBV28 with TRBJ2-2; 8 bases line up with TRBD2. In germline, CDR1 is MDHEN, CDR2 SYDVKM. After removal of 6 bases from V and 3 bases from J, the junction contained 6 bases not matched to a gene. The CDR3 is 15 residues long. As DNA, the CDR3 is TGTGCCAGCAGACCGGGGGGGTGGGACACCGGGGAGCTGTTTTTT. It codes for CASRPGGWDTGELFF.

V and J are TRBV10-1 and TRBJ2-3, with 9 bases fitting TRBD2. CDR3 length equals 14 residues. Germline-derived CDR1 and CDR2 are WNHNN and SYGVQD (reference sequence). V lost 6 bases, J lost 0 bases, and 1 base stayed unmatched. The CDR3 protein is CASRAGGSTDTQYF. CDR3 in DNA: TGCGCCAGCAGGGCGGGGGGGAGCACAGATACGCAGTATTTT.